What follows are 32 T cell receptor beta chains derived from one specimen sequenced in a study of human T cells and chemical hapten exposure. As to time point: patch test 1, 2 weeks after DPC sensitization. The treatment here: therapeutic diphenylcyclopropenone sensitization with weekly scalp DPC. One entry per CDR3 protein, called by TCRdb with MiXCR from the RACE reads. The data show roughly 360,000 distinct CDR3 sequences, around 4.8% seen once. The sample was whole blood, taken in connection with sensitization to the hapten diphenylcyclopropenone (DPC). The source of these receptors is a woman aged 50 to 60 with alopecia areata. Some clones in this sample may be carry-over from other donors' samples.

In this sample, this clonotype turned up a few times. The CDR3 is CASSYSSTNQPQHF. The CDR3 DNA sequence: TGTGCCAGCAGTTACTCCTCTACAAATCAGCCCCAGCATTTT. V and J are TRBV6-2 or TRBV6-3 and TRBJ1-5; unclear D gene. Germline loops: CDR1 MNHEY, CDR2 SVGEGT. Trimming cost V 0 bases and J 4 bases, with 7 bases left between them. This CDR3 comprises 14 residues.

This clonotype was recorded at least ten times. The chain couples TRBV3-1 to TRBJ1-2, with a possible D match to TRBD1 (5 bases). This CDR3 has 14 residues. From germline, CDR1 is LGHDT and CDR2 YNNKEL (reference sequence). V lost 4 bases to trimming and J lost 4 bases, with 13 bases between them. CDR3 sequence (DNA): TGTGCCAGCAGCCCGATCGCGGGGCCCTATGGCTACACCTTC. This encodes CASSPIAGPYGYTF.

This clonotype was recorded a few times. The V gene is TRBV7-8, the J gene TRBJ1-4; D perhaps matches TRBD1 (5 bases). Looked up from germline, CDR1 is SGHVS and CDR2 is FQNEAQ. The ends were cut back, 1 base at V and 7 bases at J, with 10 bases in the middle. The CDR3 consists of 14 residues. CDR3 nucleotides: TGTGCCAGCAGCTTAGTGGGGGGGAGTGAAAAACTGTTTTTT. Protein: CASSLVGGSEKLFF.

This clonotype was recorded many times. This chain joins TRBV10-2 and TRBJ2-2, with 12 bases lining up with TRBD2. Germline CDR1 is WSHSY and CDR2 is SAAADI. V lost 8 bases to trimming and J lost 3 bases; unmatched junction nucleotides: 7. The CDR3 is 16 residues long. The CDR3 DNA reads TGCGCCAGCCGAAGACTAGCGGGAGAGGACACCGGGGAGCTGTTTTTT. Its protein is CASRRLAGEDTGELFF.

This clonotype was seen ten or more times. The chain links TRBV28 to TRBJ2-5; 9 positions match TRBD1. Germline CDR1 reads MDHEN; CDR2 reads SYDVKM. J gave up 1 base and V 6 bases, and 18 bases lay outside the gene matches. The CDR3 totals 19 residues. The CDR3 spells CASSLLADRGKGLQETQYF. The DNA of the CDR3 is TGTGCCAGCAGCCTCCTTGCCGACAGGGGGAAAGGCCTCCAAGAGACCCAGTACTTC.

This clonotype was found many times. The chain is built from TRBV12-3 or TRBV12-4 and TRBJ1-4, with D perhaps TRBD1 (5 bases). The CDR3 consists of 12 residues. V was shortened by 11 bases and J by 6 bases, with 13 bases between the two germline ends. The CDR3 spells CAGWGGDEKLFF. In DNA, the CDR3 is TGTGCCGGATGGGGGGGAGATGAAAAACTGTTTTTT.

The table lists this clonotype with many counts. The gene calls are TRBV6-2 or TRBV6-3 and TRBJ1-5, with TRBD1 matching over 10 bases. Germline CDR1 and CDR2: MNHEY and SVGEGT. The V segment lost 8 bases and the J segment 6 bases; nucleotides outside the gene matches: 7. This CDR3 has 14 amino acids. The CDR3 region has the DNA TGTGCCAGCTCGGACAGGGGGGTTACTCAGCCCCAGCATTTT. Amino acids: CASSDRGVTQPQHF.

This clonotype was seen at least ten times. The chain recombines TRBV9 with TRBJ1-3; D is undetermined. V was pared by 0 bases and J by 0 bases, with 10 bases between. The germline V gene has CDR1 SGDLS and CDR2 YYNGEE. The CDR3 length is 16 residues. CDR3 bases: TGTGCCAGCAGCGTAGATAGGACGGCCTCTGGAAACACCATATATTTT. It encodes CASSVDRTASGNTIYF.

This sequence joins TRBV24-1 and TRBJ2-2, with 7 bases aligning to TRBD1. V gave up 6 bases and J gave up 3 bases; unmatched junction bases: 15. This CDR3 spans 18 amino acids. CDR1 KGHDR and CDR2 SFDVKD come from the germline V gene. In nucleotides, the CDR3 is TGTGCCACCAGTCCACGGGACAGAGGGGCGGTGGACACCGGGGAGCTGTTTTTT. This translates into CATSPRDRGAVDTGELFF.

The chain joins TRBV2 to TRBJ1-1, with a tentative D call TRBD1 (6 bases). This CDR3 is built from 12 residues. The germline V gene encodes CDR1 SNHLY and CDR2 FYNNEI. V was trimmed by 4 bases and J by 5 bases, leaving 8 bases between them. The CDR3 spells CASSARGTEAFF. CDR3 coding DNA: TGTGCCAGCAGTGCTAGGGGGACTGAAGCTTTCTTT.

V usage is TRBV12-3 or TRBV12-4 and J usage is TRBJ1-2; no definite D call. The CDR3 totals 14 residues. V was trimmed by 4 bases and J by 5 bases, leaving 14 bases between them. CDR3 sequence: CASSYRGAWYGYTF. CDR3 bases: TGTGCCAGCAGTTATCGGGGAGCGTGGTATGGCTACACCTTC.

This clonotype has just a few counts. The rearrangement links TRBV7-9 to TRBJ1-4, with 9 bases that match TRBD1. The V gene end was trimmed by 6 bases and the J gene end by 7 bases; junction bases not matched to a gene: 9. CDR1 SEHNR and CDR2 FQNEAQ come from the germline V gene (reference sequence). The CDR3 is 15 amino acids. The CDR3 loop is CASRSEQGAFEKLFF. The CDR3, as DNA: TGTGCCAGCAGATCAGAACAGGGGGCGTTTGAAAAACTGTTTTTT.

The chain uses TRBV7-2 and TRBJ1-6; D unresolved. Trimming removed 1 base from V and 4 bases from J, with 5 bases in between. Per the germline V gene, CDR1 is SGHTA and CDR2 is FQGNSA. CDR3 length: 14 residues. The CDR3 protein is CASSLGPYNSPLHF. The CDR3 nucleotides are TGTGCCAGCAGCTTAGGGCCATATAATTCACCCCTCCACTTT.

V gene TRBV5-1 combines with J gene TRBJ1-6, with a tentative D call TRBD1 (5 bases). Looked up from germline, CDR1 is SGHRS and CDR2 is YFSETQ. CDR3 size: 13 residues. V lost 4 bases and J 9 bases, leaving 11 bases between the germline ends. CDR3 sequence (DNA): TGCGCCAGCAGCCGGGACCCTAGTTCACCCCTCCACTTT. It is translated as CASSRDPSSPLHF.

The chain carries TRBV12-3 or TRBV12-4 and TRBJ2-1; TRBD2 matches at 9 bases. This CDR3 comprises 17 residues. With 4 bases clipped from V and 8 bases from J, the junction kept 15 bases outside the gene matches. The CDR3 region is CASSSTRGSGGLDEQFF. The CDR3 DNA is TGTGCCAGCAGTTCGACCCGAGGAAGCGGGGGGTTGGATGAGCAGTTCTTC.

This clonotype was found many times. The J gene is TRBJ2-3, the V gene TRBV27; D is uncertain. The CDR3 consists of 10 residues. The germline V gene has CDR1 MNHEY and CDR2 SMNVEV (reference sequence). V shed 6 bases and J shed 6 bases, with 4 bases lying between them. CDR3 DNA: TGTGCCAGCAGGGAGGATACGCAGTATTTT. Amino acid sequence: CASREDTQYF.

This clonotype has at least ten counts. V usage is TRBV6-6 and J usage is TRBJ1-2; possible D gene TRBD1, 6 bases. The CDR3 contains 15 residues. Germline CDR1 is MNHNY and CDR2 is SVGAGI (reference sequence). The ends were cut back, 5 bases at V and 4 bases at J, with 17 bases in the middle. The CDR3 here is CASSPTGTSIYGYTF. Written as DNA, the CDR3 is TGTGCCAGCAGTCCAACAGGGACCTCCATCTATGGCTACACCTTC.

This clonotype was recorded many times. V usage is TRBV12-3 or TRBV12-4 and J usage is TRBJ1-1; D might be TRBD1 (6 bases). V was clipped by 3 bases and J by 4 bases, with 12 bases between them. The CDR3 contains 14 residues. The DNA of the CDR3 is TGTGCCAGCAGTTTCTACAGGGATACCACTGAAGCTTTCTTT. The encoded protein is CASSFYRDTTEAFF.

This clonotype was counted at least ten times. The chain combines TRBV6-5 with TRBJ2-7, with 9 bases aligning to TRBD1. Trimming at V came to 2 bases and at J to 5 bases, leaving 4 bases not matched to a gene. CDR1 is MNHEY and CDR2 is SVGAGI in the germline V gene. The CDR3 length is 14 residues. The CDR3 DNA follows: TGTGCCAGCAGTTACCGGGACAGGGTCAACGAGCAGTACTTC. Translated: CASSYRDRVNEQYF.

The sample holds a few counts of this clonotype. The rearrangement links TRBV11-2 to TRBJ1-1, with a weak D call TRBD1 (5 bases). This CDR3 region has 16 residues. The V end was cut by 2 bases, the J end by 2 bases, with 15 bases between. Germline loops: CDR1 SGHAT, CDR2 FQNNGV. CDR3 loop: CASSLSHGGRNTEAFF. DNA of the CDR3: TGTGCCAGCAGCTTAAGCCATGGGGGACGAAACACTGAAGCTTTCTTT.

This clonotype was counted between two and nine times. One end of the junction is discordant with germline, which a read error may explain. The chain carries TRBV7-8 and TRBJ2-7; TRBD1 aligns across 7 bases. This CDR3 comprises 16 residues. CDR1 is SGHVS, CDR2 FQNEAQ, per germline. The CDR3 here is CASSRARDSLTSEEYF. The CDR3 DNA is TGTGCCAGCAGCCGGGCCCGGGACAGCCTAACCTCCGAGGAGTACTTC.

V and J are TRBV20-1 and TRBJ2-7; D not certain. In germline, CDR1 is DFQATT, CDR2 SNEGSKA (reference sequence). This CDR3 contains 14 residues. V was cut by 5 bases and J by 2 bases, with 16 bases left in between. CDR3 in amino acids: CSAGRSVTPYEQYF. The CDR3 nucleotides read TGCAGTGCTGGCCGAAGTGTGACCCCCTACGAGCAGTACTTC.

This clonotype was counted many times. Written as DNA, the CDR3 is TGTGCCAGCGCACAGGGGGCTTACGAGCAGTACTTC. Residues: CASAQGAYEQYF. The V call is TRBV25-1, the J call TRBJ2-7, with 9 bases matching TRBD1. Per the germline V gene, CDR1 is MGHDK and CDR2 is SYGVNS. The trim removed 8 bases at V and 4 bases at J, leaving 3 bases unmatched. The CDR3 contains 12 residues.

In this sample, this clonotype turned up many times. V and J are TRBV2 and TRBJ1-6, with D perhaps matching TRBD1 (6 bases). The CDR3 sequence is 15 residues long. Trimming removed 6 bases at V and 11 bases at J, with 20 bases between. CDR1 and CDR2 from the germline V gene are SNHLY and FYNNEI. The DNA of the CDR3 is TGTGCCAGCAGACAATTCCAGGGGATGGTGACACCCCTCCACTTT. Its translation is CASRQFQGMVTPLHF.

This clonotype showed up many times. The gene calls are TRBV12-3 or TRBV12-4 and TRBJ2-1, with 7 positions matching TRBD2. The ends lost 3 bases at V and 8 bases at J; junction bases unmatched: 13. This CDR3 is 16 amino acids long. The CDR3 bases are TGTGCCAGCAGTTTTGCCCGGACTAGGGCCGGCGATGAGCAGTTCTTC. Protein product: CASSFARTRAGDEQFF.

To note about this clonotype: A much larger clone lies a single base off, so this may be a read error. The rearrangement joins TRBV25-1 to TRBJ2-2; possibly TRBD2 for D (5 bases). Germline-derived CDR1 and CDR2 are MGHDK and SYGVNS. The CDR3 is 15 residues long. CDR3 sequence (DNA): TGTGCCAGCAGTGATGTACAAGCTAACACCGGGGAGCTGTTATTT. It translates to CASSDVQANTGELLF.

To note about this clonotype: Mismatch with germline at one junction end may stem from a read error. The DNA for the CDR3 is TGTGCCAGTAGTCCAGGACTAGCGGGGGTTCGGAACTTC. Amino acid sequence: CASSPGLAGVRNF. This chain connects TRBV19 to TRBJ2-5; 13 bases fit TRBD2. The CDR3 totals 13 residues. Looked up from germline, CDR1 is LNHDA and CDR2 is SQIVND (reference sequence).

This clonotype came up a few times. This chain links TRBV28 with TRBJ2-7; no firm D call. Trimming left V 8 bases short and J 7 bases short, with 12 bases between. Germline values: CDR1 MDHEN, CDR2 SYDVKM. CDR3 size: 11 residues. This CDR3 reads CASLYLKEQYF. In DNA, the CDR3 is TGTGCCAGCCTTTACCTCAAGGAGCAGTACTTC.

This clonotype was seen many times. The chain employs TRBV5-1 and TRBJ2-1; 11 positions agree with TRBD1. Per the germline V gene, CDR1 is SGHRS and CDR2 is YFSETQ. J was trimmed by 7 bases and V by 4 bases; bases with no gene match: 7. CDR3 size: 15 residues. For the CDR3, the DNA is TGCGCCAGCAGCCGTGGGACAGGGGGAGAGAATGAGCAGTTCTTC. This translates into CASSRGTGGENEQFF.

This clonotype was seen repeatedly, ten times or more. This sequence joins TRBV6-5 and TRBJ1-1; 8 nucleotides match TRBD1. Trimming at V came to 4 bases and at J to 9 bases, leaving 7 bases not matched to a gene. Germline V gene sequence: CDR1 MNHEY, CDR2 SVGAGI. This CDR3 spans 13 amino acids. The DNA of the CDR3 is TGTGCCAGCAGTTCCCAGGGGGCGGGAAAAGCTTTCTTT. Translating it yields CASSSQGAGKAFF.

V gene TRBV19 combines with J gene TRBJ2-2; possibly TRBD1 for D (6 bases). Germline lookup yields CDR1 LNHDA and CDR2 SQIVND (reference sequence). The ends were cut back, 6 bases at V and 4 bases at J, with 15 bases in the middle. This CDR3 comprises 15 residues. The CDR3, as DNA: TGTGCCAGTAGGCTGCAGGGGCGAAGCACCGGGGAGCTGTTTTTT. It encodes CASRLQGRSTGELFF. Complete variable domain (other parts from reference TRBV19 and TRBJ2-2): DGGITQSPKYLFRKEGQNVTLSCEQNLNHDAMYWYRQDPGQGLRLIYYSQIVNDFQKGDIAEGYSVSREKKESFPLTVTSAQKNPTAFYLCASRLQGRSTGELFFGEGSRLTVL.

CDR3 nucleotide sequence: TGTGCCAGTAGTATCTCCGGCCCCGGGCAGTTCTTC. As protein: CASSISGPGQFF. The J gene is TRBJ2-1, the V gene TRBV19; D unresolved. This CDR3 has 12 amino acids. Per germline, CDR1 LNHDA and CDR2 SQIVND (reference sequence). The germline V and J ends were trimmed by 3 bases and 12 bases, with 12 bases remaining between them.